This T cell receptor (beta chain) was captured in a study of vaccination effects on CD4 cells after COVID-19. Sequenced by immunoSEQ multiplex PCR; TCRdb stores in-frame clones only, minus some. The sample contains tens of thousands of clones, around 76% of which appear only once. Antigen-specific CD4+ T cell clonotypes were called by their expansion after viral peptide-pool culture in ViraFEST. Following 10 days of culture, CD4+ T cells were isolated. The person was diagnosed with PCR-confirmed SARS-CoV-2 infection between March and December 2020. In germline, CDR1 is SGDLS, CDR2 YYNGEE. The V gene lost 0 bases and the J gene lost 10 bases, with 14 bases spanning the gap. The CDR3 has 15 residues. As to this clone: Its antigen is as yet unknown.

The origin of this receptor is a human donor who had a prior SARS-CoV-2 infection. V and J are TRBV9 and TRBJ1-6; D unresolved. The specimen was CD4+ T cells from PBMCs cultured with HIV peptides, collected before COVID-19 vaccination. The subset was: HIV-1 Nef peptide pool negative control/reference culture. Written as DNA, the CDR3 is TGTGCCAGCAGCGTAGCTGGAGGGTTGGAATCACCCCTCCACTTT. Amino acid sequence: CASSVAGGLESPLHF.